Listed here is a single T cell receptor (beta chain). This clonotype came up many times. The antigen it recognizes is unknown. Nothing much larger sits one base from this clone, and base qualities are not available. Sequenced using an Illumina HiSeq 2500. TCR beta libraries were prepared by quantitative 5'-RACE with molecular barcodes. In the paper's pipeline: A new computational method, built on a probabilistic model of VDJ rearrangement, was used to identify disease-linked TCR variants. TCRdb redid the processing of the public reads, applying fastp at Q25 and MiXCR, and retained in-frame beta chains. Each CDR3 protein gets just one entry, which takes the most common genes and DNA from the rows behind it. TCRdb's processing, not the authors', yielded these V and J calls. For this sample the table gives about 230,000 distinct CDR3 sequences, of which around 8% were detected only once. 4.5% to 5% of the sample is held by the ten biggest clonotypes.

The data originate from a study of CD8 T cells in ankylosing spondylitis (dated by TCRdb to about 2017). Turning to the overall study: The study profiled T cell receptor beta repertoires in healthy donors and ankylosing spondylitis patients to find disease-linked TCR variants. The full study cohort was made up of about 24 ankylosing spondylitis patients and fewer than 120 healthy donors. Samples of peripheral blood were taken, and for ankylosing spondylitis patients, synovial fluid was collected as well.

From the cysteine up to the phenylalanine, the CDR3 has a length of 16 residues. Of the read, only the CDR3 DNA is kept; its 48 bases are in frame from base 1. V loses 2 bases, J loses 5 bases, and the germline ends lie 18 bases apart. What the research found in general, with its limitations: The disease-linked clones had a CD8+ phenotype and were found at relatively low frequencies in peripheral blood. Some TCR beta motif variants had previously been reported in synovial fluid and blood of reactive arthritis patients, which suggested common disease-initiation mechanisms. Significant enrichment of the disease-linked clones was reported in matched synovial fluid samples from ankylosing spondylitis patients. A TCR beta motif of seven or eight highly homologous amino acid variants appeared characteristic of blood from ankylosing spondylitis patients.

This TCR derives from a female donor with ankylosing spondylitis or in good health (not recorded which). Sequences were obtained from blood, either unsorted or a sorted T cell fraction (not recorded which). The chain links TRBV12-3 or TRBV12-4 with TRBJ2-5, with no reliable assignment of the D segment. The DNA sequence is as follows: TGTGCCAGCAGTTTATGGGCCCCAGGAAGTGGGGAGACCCAGTACTTC. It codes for CASSLWAPGSGETQYF.